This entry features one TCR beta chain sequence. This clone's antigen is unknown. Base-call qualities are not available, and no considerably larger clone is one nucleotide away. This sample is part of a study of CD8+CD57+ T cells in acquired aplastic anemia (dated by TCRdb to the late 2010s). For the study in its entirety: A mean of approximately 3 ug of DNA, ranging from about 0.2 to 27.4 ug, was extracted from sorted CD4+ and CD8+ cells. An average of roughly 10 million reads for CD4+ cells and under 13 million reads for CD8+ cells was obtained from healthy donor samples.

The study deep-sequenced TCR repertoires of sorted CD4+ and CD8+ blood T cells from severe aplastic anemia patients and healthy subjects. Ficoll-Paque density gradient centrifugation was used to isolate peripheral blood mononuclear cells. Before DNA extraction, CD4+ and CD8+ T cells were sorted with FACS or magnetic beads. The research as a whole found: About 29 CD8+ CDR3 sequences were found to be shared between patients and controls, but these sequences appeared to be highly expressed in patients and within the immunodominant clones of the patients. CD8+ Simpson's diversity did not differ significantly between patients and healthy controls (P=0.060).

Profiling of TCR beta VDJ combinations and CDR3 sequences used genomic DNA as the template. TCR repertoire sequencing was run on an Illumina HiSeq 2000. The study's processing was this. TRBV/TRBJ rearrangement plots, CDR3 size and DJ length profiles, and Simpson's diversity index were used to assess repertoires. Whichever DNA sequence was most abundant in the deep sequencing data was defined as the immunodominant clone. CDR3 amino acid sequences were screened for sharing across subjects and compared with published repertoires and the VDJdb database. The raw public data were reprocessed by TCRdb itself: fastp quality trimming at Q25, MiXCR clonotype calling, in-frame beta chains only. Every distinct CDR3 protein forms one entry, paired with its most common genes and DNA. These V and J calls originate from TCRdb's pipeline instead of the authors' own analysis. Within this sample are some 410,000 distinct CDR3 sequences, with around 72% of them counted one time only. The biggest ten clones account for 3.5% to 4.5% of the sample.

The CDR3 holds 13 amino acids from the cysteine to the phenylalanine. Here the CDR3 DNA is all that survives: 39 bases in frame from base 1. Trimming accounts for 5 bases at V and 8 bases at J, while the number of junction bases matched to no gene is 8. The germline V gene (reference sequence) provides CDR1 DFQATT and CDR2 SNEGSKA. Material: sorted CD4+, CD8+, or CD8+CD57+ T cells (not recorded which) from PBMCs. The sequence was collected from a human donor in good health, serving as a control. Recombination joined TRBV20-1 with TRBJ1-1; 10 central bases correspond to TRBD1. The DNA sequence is TGCAGTGCTCCAAAGGGGGGACAGGGGGAAGCTTTCTTT. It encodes CSAPKGGQGEAFF.